These T cell receptor beta chains were read from a single sample in a study of control samples from healthy donors and cancer patients. Profiling relied on immunoSEQ multiplex PCR, and the TCRdb table lists in-frame clones only, not all of them. The sample lists around 200,000 clones; 91% were seen once. Sequencing was done on a sample of blood. These receptors originate from a young woman in good health. The CDR3 runs from the conserved cysteine through the conserved F or W. D genes are given only for firm matches. Size is omitted from some rows. Given values are once, few, many or a class for expanded clones.

TRBD2	TRBV15	TRBJ2-5	NA	CATSFTSGGEETQYF	TGTGCCACCAGTTTTACTAGCGGGGGGGAAGAGACCCAGTACTTC
TRBD2	TRBV27	TRBJ2-7	NA	CASSPGTSGRYEQYF	TGTGCCAGCAGTCCCGGGACTAGCGGGAGGTACGAGCAGTACTTC
TRBD2	TRBV11-3	TRBJ2-1	NA	CASSKTSPNEQFF	TGTGCCAGCAGCAAGACTAGCCCCAATGAGCAGTTCTTC
NA	TRBV11-3	TRBJ2-7	NA	CASSLGVSYEQYF	TGTGCCAGCAGCTTAGGGGTATCCTACGAGCAGTACTTC
NA	TRBV28	TRBJ1-2	once	CASSLGGSNYGYTF	TGTGCCAGCAGTTTAGGGGGGTCTAACTATGGCTACACCTTC
TRBD2	TRBV7-9	TRBJ2-7	once	CASSFSGGTYEQYF	TGTGCCAGCAGCTTTAGCGGGGGAACCTACGAGCAGTACTTC
TRBD2	TRBV18	TRBJ2-5	NA	CASSPNSGTETQYF	TGTGCCAGCTCACCAAACAGCGGGACGGAGACCCAGTACTTC
NA	TRBV10-3	TRBJ1-2	once	CAITDSGHGYTF	TGTGCCATCACCGACAGTGGGCATGGCTACACCTTC
NA	TRBV7-2	TRBJ1-2	NA	CASSSGARYGYTF	TGTGCCAGCAGCTCGGGGGCGCGTTATGGCTACACCTTC
NA	TRBV11-2	TRBJ2-2	NA	CASNRDGNTGELFF	TGTGCCAGCAACCGGGACGGAAACACCGGGGAGCTGTTTTTT
NA	TRBV6-5	TRBJ2-5	NA	CASGRGRQTQYF	TGTGCCAGCGGGAGGGGGCGCCAGACCCAGTACTTC
NA	TRBV4-3	TRBJ2-7	NA	CASSQRTDFSSYEQYF	TGCGCCAGCAGCCAAAGGACGGACTTCAGCTCCTACGAGCAGTACTTC
NA	TRBV30	TRBJ1-5	NA	CAWSLTGTQHF	TGTGCCTGGAGCTTAACCGGGACCCAGCATTTT
TRBD2	TRBV18	TRBJ2-5	NA	CASSPPGSGRAETQYF	TGTGCCAGCTCACCACCGGGTAGCGGGAGGGCGGAGACCCAGTACTTC
NA	TRBV27	TRBJ1-3	NA	CASSLRGPSSGNTIYF	TGTGCCAGCAGTTTACGGGGGCCGAGCTCTGGAAACACCATATATTTT
NA	TRBV18	TRBJ1-5	NA	CASSPGGSHQPQHF	TGTGCCAGCTCACCAGGAGGGAGTCATCAGCCCCAGCATTTT
TRBD1	TRBV5-5	TRBJ1-2	NA	CASSWDRGSYGYTF	TGTGCCAGCAGCTGGGACAGGGGGTCCTATGGCTACACCTTC
NA	TRBV6-1	TRBJ1-5	NA	CASSEQNSNQPQHF	TGTGCCAGCAGTGAACAGAATAGCAATCAGCCCCAGCATTTT
NA	TRBV6-4	TRBJ1-2	NA	CASSDRQEYGYTF	TGTGCCAGCAGTGACCGCCAGGAGTATGGCTACACCTTC
NA	TRBV18	TRBJ1-5	NA	CASSPGAGNQPQHF	TGTGCCAGCTCACCAGGGGCGGGCAATCAGCCCCAGCATTTT
NA	TRBV6-6	TRBJ2-7	NA	CASSYSSPNYEQYF	TGTGCCAGCAGTTACTCGTCCCCAAACTACGAGCAGTACTTC
NA	TRBV6-2/TRBV6-3	TRBJ2-6	NA	CASSYRASGANVLTF	TGTGCCAGCAGTTACAGGGCCTCTGGGGCCAACGTCCTGACTTTC
NA	TRBV5-1	TRBJ2-3	NA	CASSTASDTDTQYF	TGCGCCAGCAGCACCGCTAGCGACACAGATACGCAGTATTTT
NA	TRBV27	TRBJ2-7	NA	CASSPGLTYEQYF	TGTGCCAGCAGTCCGGGACTGACCTACGAGCAGTACTTC
NA	TRBV18	TRBJ2-2	NA	CASSPGRTINTGELFF	TGTGCCAGCTCACCAGGACGGACAATAAACACCGGGGAGCTGTTTTTT
NA	TRBV4-2	TRBJ1-5	NA	CASSQAGGSQPQHF	TGTGCCAGCAGCCAAGCGGGGGGGAGTCAGCCCCAGCATTTT
NA	TRBV5-1	TRBJ1-6	NA	CASSLVQGDNSPLHF	TGCGCCAGCAGCTTGGTACAGGGTGATAATTCACCCCTCCACTTT